The clone carrying this TCR beta chain was observed a handful of times. The antigen remains unidentified. The sample comes from a study of response to subunit inactivated influenza vaccine. Study-level points and caveats: With each seasonal influenza vaccination, the authors suggested, few new T cells are recruited.

TCRdb ran MiXCR on the RT-PCR reads and lists one entry per CDR3 protein. The sample consists of about 780,000 distinct CDR3 sequences, around a sixth of them appearing once. Trimming took 3 bases from V and 0 from J, leaving 11 bases between them. The CDR3 is 16 amino acids. The origin of this receptor is a middle-aged man who received an inactivated influenza vaccine. V gene TRBV12-3 or TRBV12-4 combines with J gene TRBJ2-2, with TRBD2 as a possible D gene (6 bases). Sequenced here: PBMCs from blood, sampled 4 to 6 days after vaccination. The CDR3 DNA is TGTGCCAGCAGTTTGGGGAGGAACGCGAACACCGGGGAGCTGTTTTTT. This translates into CASSLGRNANTGELFF.